The T cell receptor beta chain described here comes from a study of T cell responses to AZD1222 COVID-19 vaccine. CDR1 and CDR2 from the germline V gene are SGHRS and YFSETQ. This CDR3 is built from 18 residues. J lost 4 bases, V lost 4 bases, and 16 bases had no gene match. Data came from immunoSEQ multiplex PCR; TCRdb stores just in-frame clones and leaves some out. Of 150,000 to 200,000 clones in the sample, about 90% are singletons; the top ten hold under 1.5%. The J gene is TRBJ2-7, the V gene TRBV5-1, with 11 bases that match TRBD2. The specimen was peripheral blood, collected 28 days after the second AZD1222 dose. This clonotype was sampled from an adult who received the AZD1222 COVID-19 vaccine. The CDR3 DNA is TGCGCCAGCAGCCCGCTCGGGACTAGCGGTCCCCTAGGGTACGAGCAGTACTTC. Translating gives CASSPLGTSGPLGYEQYF.